This TCR beta chain was obtained from a study of shared clonotypes between healthy human individuals. Findings and limits, study-wide: Relative to clonotypes present in all four donors, those not shared had lower generation probabilities. Estimated richness was generally greater in naive than memory subsets.

Assay used: immunoSEQ multiplex PCR; TCRdb lists only in-frame clones, some missing. The sample lists roughly 2.4 million clones, under 97% occurring once. Of note for this clone: Its antigen is undetermined.

The CDR3 runs to 13 residues. Trimming took 1 base from V and 6 from J, leaving 10 bases between them. Germline V CDR1 and CDR2: SGHAT, FQDESV (reference sequence). This TCR came from a man between 18 and 35 years old in good health. Material: naive CD4+ T cells sorted from blood. Described subset: CD45RA+ positively selected. The chain recombines TRBV11-1 with TRBJ2-7; D ambiguous. For the CDR3, the DNA is TGTGCCAGCAGCTTAGTTCATAACGGCGAGCAGTACTTC. Encoded protein: CASSLVHNGEQYF. Full variable domain (outside the CDR3, taken from reference TRBV11-1 and TRBJ2-7): EAEVAQSPRYKITEKSQAVAFWCDPISGHATLYWYRQILGQGPELLVQFQDESVVDDSQLPKDRFSAERLKGVDSTLKIQPAELGDSAMYLCASSLVHNGEQYFGPGTRLTVT.